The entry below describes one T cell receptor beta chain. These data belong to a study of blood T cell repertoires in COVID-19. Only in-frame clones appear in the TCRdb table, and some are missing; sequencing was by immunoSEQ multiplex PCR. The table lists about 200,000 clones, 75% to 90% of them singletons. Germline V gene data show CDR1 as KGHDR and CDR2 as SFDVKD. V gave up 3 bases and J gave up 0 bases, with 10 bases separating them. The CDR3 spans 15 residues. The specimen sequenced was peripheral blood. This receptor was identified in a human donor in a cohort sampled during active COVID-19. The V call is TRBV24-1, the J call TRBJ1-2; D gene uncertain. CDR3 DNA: TGTGCCACCAGTGATGAGGGTTCATCTAACTATGGCTACACCTTC. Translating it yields CATSDEGSSNYGYTF.